This record covers a single TCR beta chain. Its antigen is unidentified. The data were produced by immunoSEQ multiplex PCR, yet TCRdb's version contains in-frame clones alone and is incomplete. The sample lists about 45,000 clones; roughly 90% were seen once. The entry originates in a study of graft-versus-host responses after intestinal transplantation. Study overall: All recipients were transplanted with multivisceral, liver-intestinal, or isolated intestinal grafts. The recipients all started with anti-thymocyte globulin induction and then took tacrolimus and steroids for 3 to 4 years. General study points: GvH clones surfaced in recipient marrow, some emerging earlier in ileum or blood. Those patients showing graft-donor T cell macrochimerism displayed high graft-versus-host to host-versus-graft clonal ratios in allografts.

CDR1 is MDHEN and CDR2 is SYDVKM in the germline V gene. This CDR3 spans 14 amino acids. The ends were cut back, 2 bases at V and 2 bases at J, with 9 bases in the middle. The receptor was derived from a human patient who received an intestinal transplant, so some T cells may come from the graft donor. The sequencing used PBMCs, collected 524 days after transplant. V gene TRBV28 combines with J gene TRBJ2-5, with D tentatively TRBD2 (5 bases). CDR3 sequence reads: CASSLLAAQETQYF. In DNA form, the CDR3 reads TGTGCCAGCAGTTTACTAGCTGCGCAAGAGACCCAGTACTTC.